These T cell receptor beta chains were read from a single sample in a study of blood T cells in healthy people across ages. Using its own MiXCR run on the 5' RACE reads, TCRdb lists one record per CDR3 protein. The sample gives roughly 410,000 distinct CDR3 sequences, roughly half of which show up once; about 54% is in the top ten. The source material was blood. The source is a man aged 60 to 69 in good health. CDR3s include the opening cysteine and the closing phenylalanine or tryptophan.

V	J	CDR3
TRBV2	TRBJ2-1	CASRDTSGTYNEQFF
TRBV6-1	TRBJ2-1	CASSVWGCEQFF
TRBV20-1	TRBJ2-5	CSAPPASGTSGETQYF
TRBV7-2	TRBJ2-1	CASSSWRGDNEQFF
TRBV7-8	TRBJ2-7	CATTGAGVSYEQYF
TRBV7-6	TRBJ2-1	CASSPPSGSIREQFF
TRBV4-2	TRBJ2-1	CASSQAHSGSWNEQFF
TRBV29-1	TRBJ1-2	CSVRQGAEGYTF
TRBV4-2	TRBJ1-2	CASSQGAVNYGYTF
TRBV7-9	TRBJ2-5	CASSPRTRGSQETQYF
TRBV3-1	TRBJ2-3	CASSPGLAEDTQYF
TRBV6-5	TRBJ2-1	CASILGRGTGYNEQFF
TRBV18	.	CASSPRMKAYNEQYF
TRBV6-5	TRBJ2-1	CASSQGQGGHNEQFF
TRBV5-1	TRBJ1-2	CASSLAGQGGAGYTF
TRBV2	TRBJ2-5	CASSDSQETQYF
TRBV7-2	TRBJ2-3	CASSALGRGLTDTQYF
TRBV6-2/TRBV6-3	TRBJ2-1	CASRPGLALADEQFF
TRBV28	TRBJ1-4	CASSQGRGLNEKLFF